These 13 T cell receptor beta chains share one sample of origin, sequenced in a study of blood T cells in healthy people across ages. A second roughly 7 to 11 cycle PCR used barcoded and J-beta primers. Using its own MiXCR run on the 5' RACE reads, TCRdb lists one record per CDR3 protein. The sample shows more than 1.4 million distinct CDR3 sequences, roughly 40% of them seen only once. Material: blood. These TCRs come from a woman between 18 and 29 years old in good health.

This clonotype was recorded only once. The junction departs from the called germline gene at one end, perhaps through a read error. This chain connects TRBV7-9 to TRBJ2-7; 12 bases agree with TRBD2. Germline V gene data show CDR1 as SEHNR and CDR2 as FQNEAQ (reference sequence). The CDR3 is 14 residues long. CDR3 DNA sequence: TGTGCCAGCAGCTCGGGGACTAGCGGGTACGAGCAGCACTTC. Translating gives CASSSGTSGYEQHF.

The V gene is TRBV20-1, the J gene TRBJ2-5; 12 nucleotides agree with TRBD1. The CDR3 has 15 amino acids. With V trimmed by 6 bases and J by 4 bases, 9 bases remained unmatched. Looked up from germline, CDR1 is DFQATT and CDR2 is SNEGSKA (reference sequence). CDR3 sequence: CSATTGTGGTETQYF. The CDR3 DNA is TGCAGTGCGACTACCGGGACAGGGGGCACAGAGACCCAGTACTTC.

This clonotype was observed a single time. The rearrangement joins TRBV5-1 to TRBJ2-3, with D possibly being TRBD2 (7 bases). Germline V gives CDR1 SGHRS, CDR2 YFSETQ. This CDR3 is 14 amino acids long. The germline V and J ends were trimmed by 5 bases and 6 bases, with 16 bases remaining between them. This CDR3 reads CASRGPGGRDTQYF. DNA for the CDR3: TGCGCCAGCAGGGGACCGGGGGGCCGCGATACGCAGTATTTT.

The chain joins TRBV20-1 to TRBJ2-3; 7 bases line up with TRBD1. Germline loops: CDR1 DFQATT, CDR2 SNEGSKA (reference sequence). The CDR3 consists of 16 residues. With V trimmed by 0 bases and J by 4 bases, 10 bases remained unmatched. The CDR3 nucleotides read TGCAGTGCTAGAGATTCCCCAGGGGGAGTCTCAGATACGCAGTATTTT. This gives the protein CSARDSPGGVSDTQYF.

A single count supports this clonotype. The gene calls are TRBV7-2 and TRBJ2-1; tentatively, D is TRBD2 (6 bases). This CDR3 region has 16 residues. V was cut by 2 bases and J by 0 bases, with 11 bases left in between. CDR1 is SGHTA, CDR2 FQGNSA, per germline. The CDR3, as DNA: TGTGCCAGCAGCTTACAGACTAGGAGCTCCTACAATGAGCAGTTCTTC. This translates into CASSLQTRSSYNEQFF.

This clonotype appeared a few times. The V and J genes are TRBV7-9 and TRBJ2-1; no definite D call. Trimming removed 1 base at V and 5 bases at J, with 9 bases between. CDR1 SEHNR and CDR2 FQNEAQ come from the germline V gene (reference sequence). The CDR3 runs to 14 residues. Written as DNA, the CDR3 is TGTGCCAGCAGCTTAGGGTACCTTGACAATGAGCAGTTCTTC. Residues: CASSLGYLDNEQFF.

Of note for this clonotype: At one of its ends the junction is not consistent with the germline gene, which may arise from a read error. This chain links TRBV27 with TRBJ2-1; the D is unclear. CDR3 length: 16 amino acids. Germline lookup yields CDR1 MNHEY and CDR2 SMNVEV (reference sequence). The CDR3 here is CTSSLSSLSSYNEQFF. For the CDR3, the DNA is TGTACCAGCAGTTTATCGTCCCTGAGCTCCTACAATGAGCAGTTCTTC.

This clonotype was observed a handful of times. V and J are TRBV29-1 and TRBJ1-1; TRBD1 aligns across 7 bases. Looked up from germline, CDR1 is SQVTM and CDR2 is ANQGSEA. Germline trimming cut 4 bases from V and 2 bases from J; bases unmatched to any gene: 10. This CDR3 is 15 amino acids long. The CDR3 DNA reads TGCAGCGTTGCTCGCGTGGGACAGAAAAACACTGAAGCTTTCTTT. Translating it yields CSVARVGQKNTEAFF.

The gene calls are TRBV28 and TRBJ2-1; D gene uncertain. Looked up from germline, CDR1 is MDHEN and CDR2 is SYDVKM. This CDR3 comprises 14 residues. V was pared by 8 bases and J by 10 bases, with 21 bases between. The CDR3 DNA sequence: TGTGCCAGCGGCCTTCAGGTTTCCTCCTACGAGCAGTTCTTC. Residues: CASGLQVSSYEQFF.

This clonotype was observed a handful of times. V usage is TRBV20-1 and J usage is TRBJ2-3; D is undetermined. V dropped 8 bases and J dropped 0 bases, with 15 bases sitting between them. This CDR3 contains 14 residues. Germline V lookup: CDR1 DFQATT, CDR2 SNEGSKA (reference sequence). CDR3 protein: CSFSSARSTDTQYF. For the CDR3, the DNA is TGCAGTTTTAGCTCGGCGAGAAGCACAGATACGCAGTATTTT.

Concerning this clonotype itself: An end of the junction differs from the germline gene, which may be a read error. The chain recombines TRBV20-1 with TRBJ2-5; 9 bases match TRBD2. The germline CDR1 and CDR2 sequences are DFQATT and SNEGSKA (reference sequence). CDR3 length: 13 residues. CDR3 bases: TGCTGTGCTAATCCGGGACTAGCTGGGGAGCAGTACTTC. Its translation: CCANPGLAGEQYF.

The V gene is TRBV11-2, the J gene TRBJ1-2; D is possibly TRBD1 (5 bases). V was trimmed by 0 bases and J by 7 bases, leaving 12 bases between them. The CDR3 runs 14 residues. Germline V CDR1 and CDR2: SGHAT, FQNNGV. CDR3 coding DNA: TGTGCCAGCAGCTTAGACGAAGGCAGGGCTGGCTACACCTTC. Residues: CASSLDEGRAGYTF.

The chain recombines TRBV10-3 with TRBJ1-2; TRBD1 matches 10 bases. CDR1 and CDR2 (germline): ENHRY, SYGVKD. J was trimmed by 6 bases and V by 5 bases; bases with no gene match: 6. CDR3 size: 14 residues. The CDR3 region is CAISNGQGGHGYTF. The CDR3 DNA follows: TGTGCCATCAGTAACGGACAGGGGGGCCATGGCTACACCTTC.